This TCR beta chain appears in the sequencing data of a study of PD-L1 blockade in urothelial cancer. The time point: pretreatment peripheral blood. This CDR3 has 16 amino acids. From germline, CDR1 is SGHNT and CDR2 YYREEE (reference sequence). The J segment lost 6 bases and the V segment lost 4 bases, leaving 7 bases of the junction unmatched. Generated by immunoSEQ multiplex PCR, the TCRdb table keeps only in-frame clones and is missing some. The sample gives approximately 41,000 clones, approximately 80% of which show up once; 12% to 15% is in the top ten. The sequence was collected from an elderly man with urothelial cancer. The starting material was PBMCs, obtained around atezolizumab (anti-PD-L1) treatment. The chain recombines TRBV5-4 with TRBJ2-2, with 12 bases lining up with TRBD2. Here the CDR3 DNA reads TGTGCCAGCAGCCATTGGACTAGCGGGGAAGCCGGGGAGCTGTTTTTT. It is translated as CASSHWTSGEAGELFF.